These 8 T cell receptor beta chains were all obtained from the same sample, sequenced in a study of cytotoxic CD8 clonotypes in ibrutinib-treated CLL. This table comes from immunoSEQ multiplex PCR, and its TCRdb copy is limited to in-frame clones, with some not included. The repertoire holds about 63,000 clones, with around three fifths as singletons. The specimen was PBMCs, collected after 12 months of ibrutinib treatment. These receptors were obtained from a human donor with chronic lymphocytic leukemia.

The chain joins TRBV4-1 to TRBJ1-1; no clear D. Trimming stripped 0 bases from V and 5 bases from J, with 10 bases between. Germline V CDR1 and CDR2: MGHRA, YSYEKL. There are 14 residues in the CDR3. The CDR3 here is CASSQERAATEAFF. The CDR3 bases are TGCGCCAGCAGCCAAGAGAGGGCGGCAACTGAAGCTTTCTTT.

V usage is TRBV10-2 and J usage is TRBJ1-1, with 8 bases fitting TRBD1. The V and J ends lost 8 bases and 4 bases, in that order; junction bases with no gene match: 9. Germline CDR1 is WSHSY and CDR2 is SAAADI. There are 14 residues in the CDR3. CDR3 sequence (DNA): TGCGCCAGCCGCTTGGGGACAGGTGGCACTGAAGCTTTCTTT. Its protein product is CASRLGTGGTEAFF.

This chain connects TRBV5-1 to TRBJ2-1, with TRBD1 matching 7 bases. V lost 0 bases, J lost 6 bases, and 3 bases stayed unmatched. CDR3 length equals 14 residues. Germline CDR1 reads SGHRS; CDR2 reads YFSETQ. CDR3: CASSLDRGRNEQFF. Here the CDR3 DNA reads TGCGCCAGCAGCTTGGACAGGGGCCGCAATGAGCAGTTCTTC.

The V and J genes are TRBV6-1 and TRBJ2-3; D tentatively fits TRBD1 or TRBD2 (5 bases each). The CDR3 covers 14 residues. The germline V gene has CDR1 MNHNS and CDR2 SASEGT. Trimming took off 4 bases at V and 2 bases at J, with 10 bases between the two ends. This CDR3 reads CASSGRDVTDTQYF. CDR3 coding DNA: TGTGCCAGCAGTGGCCGGGACGTCACAGATACGCAGTATTTT.

This chain joins TRBV21-1 and TRBJ2-7. TRBV21-1 represents a pseudogene. The CDR3 sequence is 13 residues long. The CDR3 here is CASSTSHLYEQYV. CDR3 nucleotides: TGTGCCAGCAGCACCAGTCATCTCTACGAGCAGTACGTC.

The chain combines TRBV5-1 with TRBJ2-3; 7 positions match TRBD1. Germline V gene sequence: CDR1 SGHRS, CDR2 YFSETQ. V shed 3 bases and J 0 bases; nucleotides not matched to a gene: 10. The CDR3 extends over 17 amino acids. The CDR3 nucleotides are TGCGCCAGCAGCTCCGGACAGGCCCAGACTAGCACAGATACGCAGTATTTT. Residues: CASSSGQAQTSTDTQYF.

In this sample, this clone turned up many times. At one boundary the junction diverges from the germline segment, which might be a read error. V and J are TRBV27 and TRBJ2-5, with D perhaps TRBD1 (6 bases). The CDR3 extends over 15 amino acids. Germline loops: CDR1 MNHEY, CDR2 SMNVEV (reference sequence). CDR3 nucleotides: TGTGCCAGCAGTTTATCGGGGGCCGTGAGACAGCCTTGGGACTTC. Translating gives CASSLSGAVRQPWDF.

This sequence joins TRBV29-1 and TRBJ2-3; 10 bases line up with TRBD2. This CDR3 comprises 15 residues. The junction had 7 bases not matched to a gene; V was cut back by 6 bases and J by 1 base. Germline CDR1 and CDR2: SQVTM and ANQGSEA. The CDR3 DNA reads TGCAGCGTGCCCCCCGGGACTAGCGGCACAGATACGCAGTATTTT. Protein sequence: CSVPPGTSGTDTQYF.